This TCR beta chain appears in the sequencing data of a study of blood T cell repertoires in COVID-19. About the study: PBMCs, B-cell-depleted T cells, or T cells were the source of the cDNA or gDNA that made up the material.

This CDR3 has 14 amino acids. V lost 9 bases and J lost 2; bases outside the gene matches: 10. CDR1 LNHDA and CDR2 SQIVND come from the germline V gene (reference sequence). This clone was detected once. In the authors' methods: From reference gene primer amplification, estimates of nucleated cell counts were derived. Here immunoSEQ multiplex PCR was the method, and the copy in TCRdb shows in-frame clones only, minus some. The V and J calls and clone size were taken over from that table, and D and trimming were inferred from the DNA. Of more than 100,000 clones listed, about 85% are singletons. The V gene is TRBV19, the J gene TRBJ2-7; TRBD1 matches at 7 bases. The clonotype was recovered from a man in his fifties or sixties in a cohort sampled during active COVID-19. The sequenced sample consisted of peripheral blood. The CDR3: CASRRQGDTYEQYF. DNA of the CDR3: TGTGCCAGCCGGAGACAGGGCGACACCTACGAGCAGTACTTC.